This entry lists 29 T cell receptor beta chains sequenced from one sample in a study of cytomegalovirus exposure and HLA in healthy donors. PCR used 60 Vbeta primers and 13 Jbeta primers. The method was immunoSEQ multiplex PCR; TCRdb's version includes in-frame clones alone and lacks a portion of them. The sample shows 180,000 or so clones, approximately 80% of them seen only once. The sequenced sample was PBMCs. The receptors were sampled from a woman under 30 in good health and CMV-seropositive.

This chain links TRBV6-1 with TRBJ1-2; D gene unclear. V was cut by 1 base and J by 0 bases, with 12 bases left in between. CDR3 length equals 16 residues. Germline values: CDR1 MNHNS, CDR2 SASEGT. The CDR3 reads CASSEGSGNANYGYTF. CDR3 in DNA: TGTGCCAGCAGTGAAGGGTCGGGGAACGCTAACTATGGCTACACCTTC.

This chain uses TRBV7-9 with TRBJ1-5, with D possibly being TRBD1 (5 bases). In germline, CDR1 is SEHNR, CDR2 FQNEAQ (reference sequence). The CDR3 consists of 15 residues. V was clipped by 1 base and J by 4 bases, with 11 bases between them. Here the CDR3 DNA reads TGTGCCAGCAGCTTAGATTCGGGGGGGAATCAGCCCCAGCATTTT. Its translation: CASSLDSGGNQPQHF.

CDR3 in DNA: TGTGCCAGCAGCGCCGACAGGGCAACTAATGAAAAACTGTTTTTT. It specifies CASSADRATNEKLFF. V is TRBV7-9 and J is TRBJ1-4; TRBD1 agrees at 7 bases. The germline V gene has CDR1 SEHNR and CDR2 FQNEAQ (reference sequence). This CDR3 spans 15 amino acids. V was clipped by 5 bases and J by 0 bases; unmatched bases: 3.

This clone occurred once. The rearrangement links TRBV28 to TRBJ2-5; TRBD2 agrees at 7 bases. V shed 6 bases, J shed 0 bases, and the junction held 13 bases outside the gene matches. Looked up from germline, CDR1 is MDHEN and CDR2 is SYDVKM. This CDR3 has 17 amino acids. The CDR3 spells CASRPGGGRSNQETQYF. In nucleotides, the CDR3 is TGTGCCAGCAGGCCCGGGGGAGGGAGGAGCAACCAAGAGACCCAGTACTTC.

This chain connects TRBV7-6 to TRBJ2-7, with 7 bases matching TRBD1. Germline CDR1 and CDR2: SGHVS and FNYEAQ. The J segment lost 2 bases and the V segment lost 5 bases, leaving 12 bases of the junction unmatched. This CDR3 spans 16 amino acids. The CDR3 DNA is TGTGCCAGCAGCCCGTCGGGGACAGCAAATCCCTACGAGCAGTACTTC. This sequence encodes CASSPSGTANPYEQYF.

This clone showed up just a few times. The J gene is TRBJ2-7, the V gene TRBV11-2, with 7 bases matching TRBD2. This CDR3 is 13 amino acids long. The germline CDR1 and CDR2 sequences are SGHAT and FQNNGV. Trimming took 6 bases from V and 3 from J; bases not matched to a gene: 5. The chain's CDR3 is CASRPGTIYEQYF. The CDR3 DNA reads as TGTGCCAGCAGACCTGGGACTATCTACGAGCAGTACTTC.

This clone came up a few times. The rearrangement joins TRBV4-2 to TRBJ2-2; 7 nucleotides agree with TRBD2. The CDR3 contains 15 residues. CDR1 and CDR2 (germline): LGHNA, YNFKEQ. After removal of 4 bases from V and 0 bases from J, the junction contained 2 bases not matched to a gene. In nucleotides, the CDR3 is TGTGCCAGCAGCCGCGGGACTACGAACACCGGGGAGCTGTTTTTT. Protein product: CASSRGTTNTGELFF.

About this clone: A junction boundary mismatches the germline segment, possibly from a read error. The chain couples TRBV29-1 to TRBJ2-7; 9 bases line up with TRBD2. Looked up from germline, CDR1 is SQVTM and CDR2 is ANQGSEA. This CDR3 spans 15 amino acids. CDR3 nucleotide sequence: TGCAGCGTTCAAGAGCGGGGGGACTTCTCCTACGAGCAGTACTTC. Translated, it gives CSVQERGDFSYEQYF.

V usage is TRBV30 and J usage is TRBJ2-2; 8 bases are shared with TRBD1. The V gene end was trimmed by 3 bases and the J gene end by 3 bases; junction bases not matched to a gene: 6. Germline assignment: CDR1 GTSNPN and CDR2 SVGIG (reference sequence). The CDR3 runs to 15 residues. The CDR3 DNA reads as TGTGCCTGGAGGCCTCAGGACAGGGACACCGGGGAGCTGTTTTTT. Translating it yields CAWRPQDRDTGELFF.

The chain links TRBV6-6 to TRBJ2-1; perhaps TRBD1 as D (6 bases). The ends were cut back, 6 bases at V and 6 bases at J, with 9 bases in the middle. CDR1 and CDR2 (germline): MNHNY, SVGAGI (reference sequence). The CDR3 consists of 12 residues. CDR3 DNA sequence: TGTGCCAGCAGATGGGGGCTCAATGAGCAGTTCTTC. It is translated as CASRWGLNEQFF.

Only one count was recorded for this clone. The J gene is TRBJ1-2, the V gene TRBV19, with D perhaps TRBD1 (6 bases). Germline CDR1 is LNHDA and CDR2 is SQIVND (reference sequence). Trimming cost V 5 bases and J 6 bases, with 19 bases left between them. This CDR3 is built from 15 residues. The DNA for the CDR3 is TGTGCCAGTAGTGGGGACGTGGGGGCAAGGGATGGCTACACCTTC. Residues: CASSGDVGARDGYTF.

The chain uses TRBV19 and TRBJ1-1; D not resolved. Germline loops: CDR1 LNHDA, CDR2 SQIVND (reference sequence). Trimming took 5 bases from V and 0 from J, leaving 4 bases between them. The CDR3 consists of 12 residues. CDR3 sequence: CASSPMNTEAFF. The CDR3 coding sequence is TGTGCCAGTAGTCCCATGAACACTGAAGCTTTCTTT.

The chain couples TRBV30 to TRBJ1-3; 7 bases fit TRBD1. CDR3 length: 14 residues. Germline CDR1 reads GTSNPN; CDR2 reads SVGIG (reference sequence). Trimming cost V 3 bases and J 5 bases; bases outside gene matches: 7. CDR3 DNA: TGTGCCTGGAGCCTCGTCAGGGGGAGAAACACCATATATTTT. Protein: CAWSLVRGRNTIYF. Using reference TRBV30 and TRBJ1-3 for the parts outside the CDR3, the full variable domain is SQTIHQWPATLVQPVGSPLSLECTVEGTSNPNLYWYRQAAGRGLQLLFYSVGIGQISSEVPQNLSASRPQDRQFILSSKKLLLSDSGFYLCAWSLVRGRNTIYFGEGSWLTVV.

The gene calls are TRBV14 and TRBJ2-5, with 8 bases identical to TRBD1. This CDR3 region has 13 residues. With V trimmed by 4 bases and J by 12 bases, 10 bases remained unmatched. Germline CDR1 and CDR2: SGHDN and FVKESK. The CDR3 reads CASSRPGTGPKYF. As DNA, the CDR3 is TGTGCCAGCAGCCGACCCGGGACAGGCCCGAAGTACTTC.

There are a few counts of this clone. The genes are TRBV5-1 and TRBJ1-2; 8 bases map to TRBD1. The V and J ends lost 4 bases and 4 bases, in that order; junction bases with no gene match: 6. The CDR3 is 14 amino acids. Germline CDR1 reads SGHRS; CDR2 reads YFSETQ. The CDR3 protein is CASSPPGTGYGYTF. The CDR3 DNA sequence: TGCGCCAGCAGCCCCCCTGGGACAGGCTATGGCTACACCTTC.

The chain joins TRBV7-9 to TRBJ1-2; 7 bases fit TRBD1. V was pared by 5 bases and J by 0 bases, with 12 bases of the junction left unmatched. CDR1 is SEHNR and CDR2 is FQNEAQ in the germline V gene (reference sequence). This CDR3 has 17 amino acids. The CDR3 DNA follows: TGTGCCAGCAGCCTAACGGGACAGACGAAAACTAACTATGGCTACACCTTC. Protein sequence: CASSLTGQTKTNYGYTF.

CDR3 nucleotide sequence: TGTGCCACCAGCAGAGATCCTAGGAGGGGACAGGGGATTTTTGACACTGAAGCTTTCTTT. This sequence encodes CATSRDPRRGQGIFDTEAFF. V gene TRBV15 combines with J gene TRBJ1-1, with 10 bases that match TRBD1. V trimming: 0 bases; J trimming: 3 bases; junction bases outside the gene matches: 16. The CDR3 runs 20 residues. Germline V CDR1 and CDR2: LNHNV, YYDKDF (reference sequence).

The gene calls are TRBV6-1 and TRBJ1-5; 8 bases are shared with TRBD1. CDR3 size: 16 residues. Losses at the gene ends were 4 bases for V and 6 bases for J; bases not matched to a gene: 11. CDR1 MNHNS and CDR2 SASEGT come from the germline V gene. The CDR3 region is CASSGGQAVFAQPQHF. The CDR3 DNA follows: TGTGCCAGCAGTGGGGGACAGGCTGTATTTGCTCAGCCCCAGCATTTT.

V usage is TRBV5-6 and J usage is TRBJ1-5; tentative D call: TRBD1 (5 bases). Germline V gene sequence: CDR1 SGHDT, CDR2 YYEEEE. The germline V and J ends were trimmed by 6 bases and 5 bases, with 15 bases remaining between them. The CDR3 loop spans 14 amino acids. The chain's CDR3 is CASNNWGGDQPQHF. As DNA, the CDR3 is TGTGCCAGCAACAACTGGGGCGGCGATCAGCCCCAGCATTTT.

This chain uses TRBV6-1 with TRBJ1-2, with TRBD1 identical over 9 bases. Germline V gives CDR1 MNHNS, CDR2 SASEGT. The length of the CDR3 is 14 residues. After removal of 8 bases from V and 5 bases from J, the junction contained 9 bases not matched to a gene. The CDR3 loop is CASSTGTGYYGYTF. Written as DNA, the CDR3 is TGTGCCAGCTCAACCGGGACAGGGTATTATGGCTACACCTTC.

The chain employs TRBV9 and TRBJ2-5, with TRBD1 identical over 9 bases. Per the germline V gene, CDR1 is SGDLS and CDR2 is YYNGEE. Trimming cost V 0 bases and J 2 bases; bases outside gene matches: 8. CDR3 length: 17 residues. CDR3 region: CASSVAATGGEQETQYF. Here the CDR3 DNA reads TGTGCCAGCAGCGTAGCCGCGACAGGGGGAGAGCAAGAGACCCAGTACTTC.

V usage is TRBV7-8 and J usage is TRBJ2-5, with TRBD1 matching over 7 bases. The end of the DNA fits TRBJ2-7 better, so the J call may be wrong. Germline CDR1 and CDR2: SGHVS and FQNEAQ. The CDR3 has 15 amino acids. CDR3 protein: CASSVRDSLAYEQYF. CDR3 in DNA: TGTGCCAGCAGCGTACGGGACAGTTTGGCCTACGAGCAGTACTTC.

The J gene is TRBJ2-3, the V gene TRBV4-1; 7 bases fit TRBD1. CDR3 size: 14 residues. V lost 1 base and J lost 5; bases outside the gene matches: 3. Germline values: CDR1 MGHRA, CDR2 YSYEKL. The CDR3 coding sequence is TGCGCCAGCAGCCAAGGAGGGGGCGAAGATACGCAGTATTTT. Amino acid sequence: CASSQGGGEDTQYF.

The chain joins TRBV7-9 to TRBJ2-3; D possibly corresponds to TRBD2 (7 bases). The CDR3 is 15 amino acids. From germline, CDR1 is SEHNR and CDR2 FQNEAQ (reference sequence). Trimming left V 1 base short and J 3 bases short, with 11 bases between. The CDR3 sequence: CASSLGGGGTDTQYF. The CDR3 bases are TGTGCCAGCAGCTTAGGAGGGGGGGGTACAGATACGCAGTATTTT.

This chain uses TRBV6-5 with TRBJ1-5; D not certain. The germline CDR1 and CDR2 sequences are MNHEY and SVGAGI. The CDR3 has 14 residues. V dropped 0 bases and J dropped 5 bases, with 8 bases sitting between them. The CDR3 DNA sequence: TGTGCCAGCAGTTACTCTACCGAGGATCAGCCCCAGCATTTT. As protein: CASSYSTEDQPQHF.

This sequence joins TRBV27 and TRBJ2-7; D perhaps matches TRBD1 (5 bases). Germline CDR1 is MNHEY and CDR2 is SMNVEV (reference sequence). CDR3 length equals 14 residues. Trimming removed 5 bases from V and 2 bases from J, with 13 bases in between. As DNA, the CDR3 is TGTGCCAGCAGTCCGGCCGACAGTCCCTACGAGCAGTACTTC. Translation gives CASSPADSPYEQYF.

This rearrangement joins TRBV7-9 to TRBJ2-7, with D uncertain. V was pared by 5 bases and J by 4 bases, with 6 bases between. The CDR3 loop spans 11 amino acids. The germline gives CDR1 SEHNR, CDR2 FQNEAQ (reference sequence). This chain's CDR3 is CASSPIYEQYF. The DNA for the CDR3 is TGTGCCAGCAGCCCAATTTACGAGCAGTACTTC.

The chain has TRBV7-9 and TRBJ2-5, with TRBD1 matching 8 bases. The better agreement between TRBJ2-7 and the DNA end casts doubt on the J call. The CDR3 spans 13 residues. Germline loops: CDR1 SEHNR, CDR2 FQNEAQ (reference sequence). In nucleotides, the CDR3 is TGTGCCAGCAGCGGACAGGGACCCTACGAGCAGTACTTC. Residues: CASSGQGPYEQYF.

This chain connects TRBV7-2 to TRBJ2-5; no clear D gene. TRBJ2-7 matches the DNA end more closely, so the J call is doubtful. Germline values: CDR1 SGHTA, CDR2 FQGNSA. This CDR3 is built from 12 residues. The CDR3 sequence is CASSLGVYEQYF. CDR3 nucleotides: TGTGCCAGCAGCTTAGGAGTATACGAGCAGTACTTC.